This T cell receptor (beta chain) was documented in a study of monozygotic twins with inflammatory bowel disease. Template switching introduced UMIs that contain a 6-nucleotide sample barcode. TCRdb reprocessed the 5' RACE reads, keeping one entry per CDR3 protein, no DNA. This table lists more than 100,000 distinct CDR3 sequences. CDR1 is MGHDK and CDR2 is SYGVNS in the germline V gene. CDR3 length equals 16 residues. This TCR derives from a human donor with ulcerative colitis or Crohn's disease, or a healthy co-twin of an affected twin (not recorded which). This chain joins TRBV25-1 and TRBJ2-1. What was sequenced was blood. The CDR3 region is CASSDPALSSYNEQFF.